Below are 24 T cell receptor beta chains sequenced from a single sample in a study of blood T cell repertoires in COVID-19. The protocol was immunoSEQ multiplex PCR, while the TCRdb copy is restricted to in-frame clones and leaves out a portion. The repertoire holds 150,000 to 180,000 clones, with about four fifths as singletons. Material: peripheral blood. The receptors here all came from a woman between 55 and 75 years old with acute or convalescent COVID-19.

J is TRBJ1-2 and V is TRBV6-5; D might be TRBD1 (6 bases). The V end was cut by 7 bases, the J end by 6 bases, with 15 bases between. This CDR3 spans 13 amino acids. CDR1 is MNHEY, CDR2 SVGAGI, per germline. Here the CDR3 reads CASTPAGVNGYTF. The CDR3 coding sequence is TGTGCCAGCACCCCCGCAGGGGTCAATGGCTACACCTTC.

This rearrangement joins TRBV6-2 or TRBV6-3 to TRBJ1-2; D is undetermined. The V gene's germline CDR1 is MNHEY and CDR2 SVGEGT. The CDR3 extends over 12 amino acids. Trimming pared 5 bases from V and 2 bases from J, leaving 6 bases between. CDR3 loop: CASSPQNYGYTF. As DNA, the CDR3 is TGTGCCAGCAGTCCGCAGAACTATGGCTACACCTTC.

The chain is built from TRBV18 and TRBJ1-5, with D perhaps TRBD1 (5 bases). CDR3 length equals 13 residues. Germline CDR1 and CDR2: KGHSH and LQKENI. In DNA form, the CDR3 reads TGTGGGACAAAGAACGGTAGCAATCAGCCCCAGCATTTT. It specifies CGTKNGSNQPQHF. Full variable domain (missing parts from reference TRBV18 and TRBJ1-5): NAGVMQNPRHLVRRRGQEARLRCSPMKGHSHVYWYRQLPEEGLKFMVYLQKENIIDESGMPKERFSAEFPKEGPSILRIQQVVRGDSAAYFCGTKNGSNQPQHFGDGTRLSIL.

This chain uses TRBV11-2 with TRBJ2-5; TRBD2 agrees at 14 bases. The CDR3 runs to 16 residues. Germline CDR1 reads SGHAT; CDR2 reads FQNNGV. V dropped 5 bases and J dropped 2; count of bases not matched to a gene: 4. CDR3 residues: CASSVRTSGGQETQYF. DNA of the CDR3: TGTGCCAGCAGCGTTAGGACTAGCGGGGGGCAAGAGACCCAGTACTTC.

V is TRBV9 and J is TRBJ1-1; 8 bases map to TRBD1. Trimming took 2 bases from V and 4 from J; bases not matched to a gene: 4. This CDR3 is 14 amino acids long. Per germline, CDR1 SGDLS and CDR2 YYNGEE. In DNA form, the CDR3 reads TGTGCCAGCAGCGTCCAAACAGGGGGCACTGAAGCTTTCTTT. Protein product: CASSVQTGGTEAFF.

The CDR3 DNA sequence: TGTGCCAGTAGTGCCGGGACAGGGGGTGGAAACACCATATATTTT. Amino acid sequence: CASSAGTGGGNTIYF. The chain recombines TRBV19 with TRBJ1-3, with 11 bases that match TRBD1. This CDR3 region has 15 residues. With 5 bases clipped from V and 3 bases from J, the junction kept 3 bases outside the gene matches. Germline CDR1 LNHDA, CDR2 SQIVND (reference sequence).

A few counts support this clone. The rearrangement uses TRBV4-2 and TRBJ1-1; 9 bases map to TRBD1. Germline V gives CDR1 LGHNA, CDR2 YNFKEQ. This CDR3 is built from 14 residues. Losses at the gene ends were 4 bases for V and 8 bases for J; bases not matched to a gene: 8. CDR3 in DNA: TGTGCCAGCAGCCGCCAACAGGGGGCGGCCGAAGCTTTCTTT. Protein: CASSRQQGAAEAFF.

The J gene is TRBJ2-5, the V gene TRBV5-1; 10 nucleotides line up with TRBD2. The CDR3 totals 16 residues. Looked up from germline, CDR1 is SGHRS and CDR2 is YFSETQ. V gave up 3 bases and J gave up 4 bases; unmatched junction bases: 9. This chain's CDR3 is CASSSPLAGGLETQYF. CDR3 sequence (DNA): TGCGCCAGCAGCTCGCCCTTAGCGGGGGGCTTAGAGACCCAGTACTTC. Based on the CDR3 plus reference TRBV5-1 and TRBJ2-5, the full variable domain is KAGVTQTPRYLIKTRGQQVTLSCSPISGHRSVSWYQQTPGQGLQFLFEYFSETQRNKGNFPGRFSGRQFSNSRSEMNVSTLELGDSALYLCASSSPLAGGLETQYFGPGTRLLVL.

The chain carries TRBV12-5 and TRBJ2-7, with a possible D match to TRBD1 (6 bases). The germline V and J ends were trimmed by 9 bases and 2 bases, with 14 bases remaining between them. This CDR3 has 13 amino acids. The germline CDR1 and CDR2 sequences are LGHNT and FRNRAP. The DNA of the CDR3 is TGTGCTAGCGCAACAGACAGGACCTACGAGCAGTACTTC. Protein product: CASATDRTYEQYF.

The J gene is TRBJ1-1, the V gene TRBV11-2; 7 nucleotides match TRBD1. The germline V gene has CDR1 SGHAT and CDR2 FQNNGV. V dropped 1 base and J dropped 7; count of bases not matched to a gene: 0. This CDR3 spans 12 amino acids. CDR3 in amino acids: CASSLGQGEAFF. The DNA of the CDR3 is TGTGCCAGCAGCTTAGGACAGGGTGAAGCTTTCTTT.

V and J are TRBV4-1 and TRBJ2-1; 8 bases agree with TRBD2. Germline values: CDR1 MGHRA, CDR2 YSYEKL. With V trimmed by 2 bases and J by 9 bases, 9 bases remained unmatched. The CDR3 has 15 residues. The CDR3 loop is CASSQPSGGRGEQFF. CDR3 nucleotide sequence: TGCGCCAGCAGCCAACCAAGCGGGGGCCGAGGTGAGCAGTTCTTC.

The rearrangement joins TRBV12-3 or TRBV12-4 to TRBJ1-1, with D maybe TRBD1 (5 bases). Trimming stripped 5 bases from V and 4 bases from J, with 11 bases between. The CDR3 is 13 residues long. This CDR3 reads CASSVQGGTEAFF. The CDR3 DNA reads TGTGCCAGCAGTGTTCAGGGCGGCACTGAAGCTTTCTTT.

This CDR3 reads CASSLTGGAGNTIYF. CDR3 coding DNA: TGTGCCAGCAGCTTAACAGGGGGCGCTGGAAACACCATATATTTT. The V gene is TRBV7-3, the J gene TRBJ1-3, with 7 bases that match TRBD1. Germline trimming cut 0 bases from V and 2 bases from J; bases unmatched to any gene: 1. The CDR3 has 15 amino acids. Germline-derived CDR1 and CDR2 are SGHTA and FQGTGA.

This chain uses TRBV14 with TRBJ1-3, with D unclear. The V and J ends lost 5 bases and 3 bases respectively, with 11 bases between them. The CDR3 sequence is 14 residues long. CDR1 is SGHDN and CDR2 is FVKESK in the germline V gene. The CDR3, as DNA: TGTGCCAGCAGCGCCGGACTTATTGGAAACACCATATATTTT. Its protein product is CASSAGLIGNTIYF. Based on the CDR3 plus reference TRBV14 and TRBJ1-3, the full variable domain is EAGVTQFPSHSVIEKGQTVTLRCDPISGHDNLYWYRRVMGKEIKFLLHFVKESKQDESGMPNNRFLAERTGGTYSTLKVQPAELEDSGVYFCASSAGLIGNTIYFGEGSWLTVV.

The J gene is TRBJ1-2, the V gene TRBV7-9; 7 nucleotides agree with TRBD1. This CDR3 has 17 amino acids. J gave up 1 base and V 6 bases, and 14 bases lay outside the gene matches. Germline CDR1 SEHNR, CDR2 FQNEAQ (reference sequence). DNA for the CDR3: TGTGCCAGCAGGCGCAACTTACAGGGGCCGGATAACTATGGCTACACCTTC. Its translation is CASRRNLQGPDNYGYTF.

V usage is TRBV14 and J usage is TRBJ1-6, with 8 bases fitting TRBD1. Germline V gene data show CDR1 as SGHDN and CDR2 as FVKESK. The CDR3 length is 15 residues. V lost 0 bases, J lost 9 bases, and 4 bases stayed unmatched. CDR3 sequence reads: CASSQEGGQVSPLHF. CDR3 DNA: TGTGCCAGCAGCCAAGAAGGGGGACAGGTTTCACCCCTCCACTTT.

The chain uses TRBV29-1 and TRBJ1-2; perhaps TRBD1 as D (5 bases). This CDR3 has 15 amino acids. Germline values: CDR1 SQVTM, CDR2 ANQGSEA. Trimming removed 0 bases from V and 5 bases from J, with 16 bases in between. The chain's CDR3 is CSVEDSMGQMYGYTF. The CDR3, as DNA: TGCAGCGTTGAAGATTCGATGGGGCAGATGTATGGCTACACCTTC.

The rearrangement uses TRBV15 and TRBJ1-4; D ambiguous. From germline, CDR1 is LNHNV and CDR2 YYDKDF (reference sequence). CDR3 size: 14 residues. Trimming shortened V by 8 bases and J by 6 bases, and 16 bases separated the two germline ends. Here the CDR3 DNA reads TGTGCCACCCGCGAGGAGGGAGCCTATGAAAAACTGTTTTTT. It specifies CATREEGAYEKLFF.

The V and J genes are TRBV18 and TRBJ2-1; 10 bases agree with TRBD1. There are 15 residues in the CDR3. Germline V gene sequence: CDR1 KGHSH, CDR2 LQKENI. Trimming removed 5 bases from V and 8 bases from J; junction bases left unmatched: 9. The CDR3 DNA reads as TGTGCCAGCTCAATCGCCGGGACAGGGGTCGATGAGCAGTTCTTC. Translation gives CASSIAGTGVDEQFF.

The chain has TRBV28 and TRBJ1-1; TRBD1 matches at 10 bases. CDR1 is MDHEN and CDR2 is SYDVKM in the germline V gene. The length of the CDR3 is 15 residues. V lost 2 bases, J lost 5 bases, and 5 bases stayed unmatched. The CDR3 sequence: CASSLRTGGLTEAFF. The CDR3, as DNA: TGTGCCAGCAGTTTACGGACAGGGGGACTTACTGAAGCTTTCTTT.

V usage is TRBV5-1 and J usage is TRBJ1-1; 10 bases map to TRBD1. This CDR3 is 13 amino acids long. After removal of 3 bases from V and 7 bases from J, the junction contained 3 bases not matched to a gene. Per the germline V gene, CDR1 is SGHRS and CDR2 is YFSETQ. The CDR3: CASSWGQGFEAFF. CDR3 in DNA: TGCGCCAGCAGCTGGGGACAGGGGTTTGAAGCTTTCTTT.

This clone was detected only a few times. This chain's CDR3 is CASSWTASDQPQHF. The DNA of the CDR3 is TGTGCCAGCAGCTGGACAGCGAGCGATCAGCCCCAGCATTTT. The J gene is TRBJ1-5, the V gene TRBV7-2; possible D gene TRBD1, 6 bases. The CDR3 spans 14 residues. V was trimmed by 4 bases and J by 5 bases, leaving 12 bases between them. Germline CDR1 SGHTA, CDR2 FQGNSA.

J is TRBJ1-1 and V is TRBV6-5, with D hard to call. Looked up from germline, CDR1 is MNHEY and CDR2 is SVGAGI. Trimming pared 6 bases from V and 0 bases from J, leaving 11 bases between. CDR3 length: 14 amino acids. CDR3 sequence reads: CASRAVTLNTEAFF. CDR3 DNA: TGTGCCAGCAGGGCCGTTACCCTGAACACTGAAGCTTTCTTT.

This chain uses TRBV30 with TRBJ1-3, with 10 bases matching TRBD1. The germline V gene has CDR1 GTSNPN and CDR2 SVGIG (reference sequence). After removal of 4 bases from V and 2 bases from J, the junction contained 2 bases not matched to a gene. This CDR3 has 14 residues. The CDR3, as DNA: TGTGCCTGGAATGGACAGGGGGCTGGAAACACCATATATTTT. This translates into CAWNGQGAGNTIYF. Using reference TRBV30 and TRBJ1-3 for the parts outside the CDR3, the full variable domain is SQTIHQWPATLVQPVGSPLSLECTVEGTSNPNLYWYRQAAGRGLQLLFYSVGIGQISSEVPQNLSASRPQDRQFILSSKKLLLSDSGFYLCAWNGQGAGNTIYFGEGSWLTVV.